A selection of T cell receptor beta chains follows, all from one sample in a study of T cell responses to AZD1222 COVID-19 vaccine. Only in-frame clones appear in the TCRdb table, and some are missing; sequencing was by immunoSEQ multiplex PCR. This sample carries some 180,000 clones, over 80% of them seen once, and the ten largest clones take roughly 1%. The specimen comprised peripheral blood, sampled 28 days after the second dose of the MenACWY control vaccine. Source of these receptors: an adult who received the MenACWY meningococcal vaccine as a control. CDR3s include the opening cysteine and the closing phenylalanine or tryptophan. D genes are given only for firm matches. Expanded clones get a size class; other rows say once, few or many, or leave the size out.

TRBJ1-1,TRBV18,-,TRBD1,TGTGCCAGCTCACGGGACAGGGACCTTGAAGCTTTCTTT,CASSRDRDLEAFF
TRBJ1-2,TRBV6-5,-,TRBD1,TGTGCCAGCAGTCAGACAGGGATCGGTGACTATGGCTACACCTTC,CASSQTGIGDYGYTF
TRBJ1-5,TRBV7-8,-,-,TGTGCCAGCAGCCCTTCGGGGAGGAATCAGCCCCAGCATTTT,CASSPSGRNQPQHF
TRBJ2-1,TRBV3-1/TRBV3-2,-,TRBD2,TGTGCCAGCAGCCGTGGACTAGCATCATACAATGAGCAGTTCTTC,CASSRGLASYNEQFF
TRBJ1-1,TRBV4-2,-,-,TGTGCCAGCAGCCAAGTGGCCGGGGACCCGAACACTGAAGCTTTCTTT,CASSQVAGDPNTEAFF
TRBJ2-5,TRBV5-1,-,TRBD2,TGCGCCAGCAGCCAACCTTTGGCGGGGGGACAGACCCAGTACTTC,CASSQPLAGGQTQYF
TRBJ1-6,TRBV28,-,-,TGTGCCAGCAGTACACCTCGACAGGAATTGAATTCACCCCTCCACTTT,CASSTPRQELNSPLHF
TRBJ2-2,TRBV4-2,-,TRBD2,TGTGCCAGCAGCCAAGCTGCTAGCGGGGTGCCCGGGGAGCTGTTTTTT,CASSQAASGVPGELFF
TRBJ1-6,TRBV18,-,-,TGTGCCAGCTCACCGGGAGAAGGAGCGACACCCCTCCACTTT,CASSPGEGATPLHF
TRBJ2-5,TRBV5-1,-,TRBD2,TGCGCCAGCGCCCCTACTAGCGGGGTACAAGAGACCCAGTACTTC,CASAPTSGVQETQYF
TRBJ1-1,TRBV19,once,-,TGTGCCAGCTCAATACCCGCCGGGCAGAAAGCTTTCTTT,CASSIPAGQKAFF
TRBJ1-1,TRBV6-5,-,TRBD1,TGTGCCAGCAGTTACCAGGACAGGGGCCGGACTGAAGCTTTCTTT,CASSYQDRGRTEAFF
TRBJ1-3,TRBV18,once,-,TGTGCCAGCTCACCACAAGTCTCTGGAAACACCATATATTTT,CASSPQVSGNTIYF
TRBJ1-5,TRBV30,-,-,TGTGCCTGGAGTTGGGGGGCTGGACAGCCCCAGCATTTT,CAWSWGAGQPQHF
TRBJ1-1,TRBV5-1,-,-,TGCGCCAGCAGCTTGCGGTCCATGAACACTGAAGCTTTCTTT,CASSLRSMNTEAFF
TRBJ2-5,TRBV3-1/TRBV3-2,once,TRBD2,TGTGCCAGCAGCCATCGGGCGGGGGGGCGAGATGAGACCCAGTACTTC,CASSHRAGGRDETQYF
TRBJ2-2,TRBV5-4,once,-,TGTGCCAGCACCCCTCGGTCCGGGCCGAACACCGGGGAGCTGTTTTTT,CASTPRSGPNTGELFF
TRBJ2-1,TRBV27,-,TRBD1,TGTGCCAGCAGTTTGGGGACAGGGGGCCGTAATGAGCAGTTCTTC,CASSLGTGGRNEQFF
TRBJ1-1,TRBV2,-,TRBD1,TGTGCCAGCGACAGGGGAATGAACACTGAAGCTTTCTTT,CASDRGMNTEAFF
TRBJ2-5,TRBV19,-,TRBD1,TGTGCCAGTAGCCTGGACAGGGGAGAGACCCAGTACTTC,CASSLDRGETQYF
TRBJ1-2,TRBV7-8,-,-,TGTGCCAGCAGCTTAGGAGTCGGCGGTGGCTACACCTTC,CASSLGVGGGYTF
TRBJ1-2,TRBV7-9,-,-,TGTGCCAGCAGCTTAGACGCACCGTGGGATGGCTACACCTTC,CASSLDAPWDGYTF
TRBJ1-1,TRBV30,-,-,TGTGCCTCGGAGAGGGGATGGGGAGGGACTGAAGCTTTCTTT,CASERGWGGTEAFF
TRBJ1-2,TRBV19,-,-,TGTGCCAGTAGTCCAACCAAGGGGAGTAATGGCTACACCTTC,CASSPTKGSNGYTF
TRBJ1-1,TRBV5-4,-,TRBD1,TGTGCCAGCAGCTACCAGGGGGTTTACACTGAAGCTTTCTTT,CASSYQGVYTEAFF
TRBJ2-5,TRBV23-1,-,-,TGCGCCAGCAGTCATCCCCTCCCTCGGAAAGAGACCCAGTACTTC,CASSHPLPRKETQYF
TRBJ2-5,TRBV18,-,-,TGTGCCAGCTCACCCTCTGGGGAGACCCAGTACTTC,CASSPSGETQYF
TRBJ1-2,TRBV6-5,-,TRBD1,TGTGCCAGCAGTTTGAAGCAGGGGGCCCTAGTTTCCACCTTC,CASSLKQGALVSTF
TRBJ2-3,TRBV7-8,few,-,TGTGCCAGCAGCTTCACAGCTGTCACAGATACGCAGTATTTT,CASSFTAVTDTQYF
TRBJ1-2,TRBV6-5,-,-,TGTGCCAGCAGTTACTCCACTCAGGGGAGAGCTGGCTACACCTTC,CASSYSTQGRAGYTF
TRBJ1-2,TRBV7-9,few,-,TGTGCCAGCAGCTTAGGTGGGGGGGCAACTAACTATGGCTACACCTTC,CASSLGGGATNYGYTF
TRBJ1-1,TRBV6-2/TRBV6-3,-,-,TGTGCCAGCAGTTATAGGCCAGGGAGGACTGAAGCTTTCTTT,CASSYRPGRTEAFF
TRBJ2-2,TRBV18,once,-,TGTGCCAGCTCATCCAACGACAGCGGGGAGCTGTTTTTT,CASSSNDSGELFF
TRBJ2-3,TRBV4-3,-,TRBD1,TGCGCCAGCAGCCGTTCGGACAGGGGGAGCACAGATACGCAGTATTTT,CASSRSDRGSTDTQYF
TRBJ1-2,TRBV10-2,-,-,TGCGCCAGCAGCCTGGGAATCGGGTCCGAAGCGCCCTATGGCTACACCTTC,CASSLGIGSEAPYGYTF